These 22 T cell receptor gamma chains share one sample of origin, sequenced in a study of gammadelta T cells in human blood. TCRdb repeated clone calling on the RT-PCR reads with CATT. The table has 700 to 950 gamma-chain clones, roughly 10% seen once. The material sequenced was non-Vgamma9Vdelta2 gamma-delta T cells from infant blood. These receptors all stem from a human donor.

In regard to this clone: A far larger clone is one base from this, pointing to a likely read error. The chain joins TRGV9 to TRGJ1 or TRGJ2. TCRdb carries no J gene annotation; the J gene was assigned here by matching the DNA with germline. Germline V CDR1 and CDR2: GITISATS, ISYDGTV (reference sequence). Trimming at V came to 1 base and at J to 0 bases, leaving 3 bases not matched to a gene. CDR3 size: 14 residues. CDR3 sequence reads: CALWEVLNYYKKLF. In DNA form, the CDR3 reads TGTGCCTTGTGGGAGGTCCTGAATTATTATAAGAAACTCTTT.

This clone was counted a few times. Since a far larger clone is one base different, this is likely a read error. The rearrangement uses TRGV4 and TRGJ1 or TRGJ2. From germline, CDR1 is EGSTGY and CDR2 YDSYTSSV. V shed 0 bases, J shed 12 bases, and the junction held 14 bases outside the gene matches. This CDR3 spans 14 amino acids. The CDR3 is CATWDGPEVDRKLF. As DNA, the CDR3 is TGTGCCACCTGGGATGGGCCTGAGGTTGATAGGAAACTCTTT.

By share, this clone ranks as medium-sized. The rearrangement uses TRGV4 and TRGJ1 or TRGJ2. After removal of 6 bases from V and 6 bases from J, the junction contained 11 bases not matched to a gene. Per germline, CDR1 EGSTGY and CDR2 YDSYTSSV. The CDR3 sequence is 13 residues long. The CDR3 DNA follows: TGTGCCACCTGGCATCTCATTTTTTATAAGAAACTCTTT. Translation: CATWHLIFYKKLF.

By proportion, this clone is large (0.1 to 1%). The gene calls are TRGV8 and TRGJP2. V gave up 3 bases and J gave up 5 bases; unmatched junction bases: 3. Germline loops: CDR1 VENAVY, CDR2 YDSYNSRV. The CDR3 is made up of 13 amino acids. The CDR3 DNA reads as TGTGCCACCTGGGATGGGAGTGATTGGATCAAGACGTTT. Protein product: CATWDGSDWIKTF.

This clone is large. The V and J genes are TRGV8 and TRGJP2. The CDR3 extends over 13 amino acids. From germline, CDR1 is VENAVY and CDR2 YDSYNSRV. Trimming took 2 bases from V and 7 from J; bases not matched to a gene: 4. The CDR3: CATWDTDDWIKTF. The CDR3 coding sequence is TGTGCCACCTGGGATACGGATGATTGGATCAAGACGTTT.

Worth noting for this clone: A much larger clonotype is one base distant, so this may be a read error. Other nucleotide sequences from this sample produce the same CDR3. V gene TRGV9 combines with J gene TRGJ1 or TRGJ2. Germline values: CDR1 GITISATS, CDR2 ISYDGTV (reference sequence). Trimming removed 0 bases from V and 5 bases from J; junction bases left unmatched: 1. The CDR3 is 12 amino acids. CDR3 residues: CALWEVHYKKLF. The CDR3 region has the DNA TGTGCCTTGTGGGAGGTGCATTATAAGAAACTCTTT.

This clone is deemed large. The V gene is TRGV4, the J gene TRGJ1 or TRGJ2. Trimming at V came to 0 bases and at J to 8 bases, leaving 7 bases not matched to a gene. This CDR3 has 13 residues. Germline V CDR1 and CDR2: EGSTGY, YDSYTSSV. The CDR3 here is CATWDGPSNKKLF. The CDR3 coding sequence is TGTGCCACCTGGGATGGGCCCAGCAATAAGAAACTCTTT.

In its sample, this clone ranks as large. The V and J genes are TRGV2 and TRGJ1 or TRGJ2. J lost 0 bases, V lost 11 bases, and 13 bases had no gene match. The CDR3 loop spans 14 amino acids. Germline CDR1 is EGSNGY and CDR2 is YDSYNSKV. CDR3 in DNA: TGTGCCATCACTCGGCCCGCGAATTATTATAAGAAACTCTTT. Its translation is CAITRPANYYKKLF.

By share, this clone ranks as medium-sized. The chain uses TRGV4 and TRGJ1 or TRGJ2. In germline, CDR1 is EGSTGY, CDR2 YDSYTSSV. After removal of 3 bases from V and 4 bases from J, the junction contained 3 bases not matched to a gene. CDR3 length: 12 residues. CDR3 bases: TGTGCCACCTGGGATATATATTATAAGAAACTCTTT. It yields the protein CATWDIYYKKLF.

This clone rates as medium-sized. The chain carries TRGV2 and TRGJ1 or TRGJ2. V shed 0 bases, J shed 9 bases, and the junction held 8 bases outside the gene matches. CDR3 length: 13 residues. Germline lookup yields CDR1 EGSNGY and CDR2 YDSYNSKV. This CDR3 is CATWDGLAGKKLF. The CDR3 bases are TGTGCCACCTGGGACGGGCTCGCCGGTAAGAAACTCTTT.

This clone qualifies as medium-sized. The chain carries TRGV2 and TRGJP. The germline gives CDR1 EGSNGY, CDR2 YDSYNSKV. CDR3 length equals 17 residues. Germline trimming cut 3 bases from V and 6 bases from J; bases unmatched to any gene: 8. The CDR3 bases are TGTGCCACCTGGGACCGTGTGGCAGAGTTGGGCAAAAAAATCAAGGTATTT. It codes for CATWDRVAELGKKIKVF.

In its sample, this clone is medium-sized. The rearrangement uses TRGV2 and TRGJ1 or TRGJ2. Germline CDR1 EGSNGY, CDR2 YDSYNSKV. The CDR3 covers 14 residues. Trimming cost V 0 bases and J 7 bases; bases outside gene matches: 9. Here the CDR3 reads CATWDGPRFYKKLF. The CDR3 DNA is TGTGCCACCTGGGACGGGCCAAGGTTCTATAAGAAACTCTTT.

As to this clone: A read error is the likely source, as a far larger clone sits one nucleotide away. The V gene is TRGV5, the J gene TRGJ1 or TRGJ2. Because TCRdb records no J gene, it was assigned here through a match of the DNA to germline. Germline V gene data show CDR1 as VINAFY and CDR2 as YDVSNSKD. This CDR3 has 15 amino acids. V trimming: 0 bases; J trimming: 4 bases; junction bases outside the gene matches: 9. The CDR3 region is CATWDRPGYYYKKLF. Here the CDR3 DNA reads TGTGCCACCTGGGACAGGCCAGGCTACTATTATAAGAAACTCTTT.

As concerns this clone: Given a far larger clone just one base away, this is likely a sequencing read error. The J gene was reported as TRGJ1 or TRGJ2; the V gene went uncalled. The CDR3 has 10 amino acids. The CDR3 reads CATWDGRKLF. In nucleotides, the CDR3 is TGTGCCACCTGGGATGGGAGGAAACTCTTT.

A note on this clone: A far larger clone is off by one base, so a read error is likely. Here the V gene is TRGV2, but the J gene went uncalled. The germline CDR1 and CDR2 sequences are EGSNGY and YDSYNSKV. The CDR3 is 18 residues long. The CDR3 DNA reads as TGTGCCACCTGGGACCCAAAAGGCCTTCATAGTAGTGATTGGATCAATACGTTT. Its translation is CATWDPKGLHSSDWINTF.

With regard to this clone: Given a far larger clone just one base away, this is likely a sequencing read error. Other DNA sequences within the sample encode an identical CDR3. The chain joins TRGV2 to TRGJP2. CDR1 is EGSNGY and CDR2 is YDSYNSKV in the germline V gene. The CDR3 is made up of 18 amino acids. The CDR3 DNA reads TGTGCCACCTGGGACCCAAAAGGCCTTCATAGTAGTGATTGGATCAAGACGTTC. Its protein is CATWDPKGLHSSDWIKTF.

Points on this clone: A junction end diverges from the germline sequence, so it may reflect a read error. Other nucleotide sequences from this sample produce the same CDR3. The chain uses TRGV8 and TRGJP2. Since TCRdb gives no J gene, matching the DNA to germline was used here to assign it. Germline assignment: CDR1 VENAVY and CDR2 YDSYNSRV. The CDR3 consists of 14 residues. The CDR3 DNA follows: TGTACCACCTGGGATCGTGGTAGTGATTGGATCAAGACGTTT. Protein: CTTWDRGSDWIKTF.

This clone counts as large. The chain combines TRGV9 with TRGJ1 or TRGJ2. Trimming at V came to 0 bases and at J to 7 bases, leaving 6 bases not matched to a gene. Germline CDR1 and CDR2: GITISATS and ISYDGTV (reference sequence). The CDR3 length is 13 residues. The CDR3 is CALWEVLGYKKLF. CDR3 nucleotide sequence: TGTGCCTTGTGGGAGGTGCTTGGGTATAAGAAACTCTTT.

This clone was seen more than once but under ten times. The rearrangement joins TRGV10 to TRGJ1 or TRGJ2. TRGV10 carries the ORF label, with uncertain function. CDR3 length: 12 amino acids. V was clipped by 8 bases and J by 5 bases; unmatched bases: 7. CDR3 DNA sequence: TGTGCTGCGTGGGATTGGAATTATAAGAAACTCTTT. Translated: CAAWDWNYKKLF.

Relative to its sample, this clone is large. This sequence joins TRGV5 and TRGJ1 or TRGJ2. V shed 0 bases and J 15 bases; nucleotides not matched to a gene: 5. Germline CDR1 and CDR2: VINAFY and YDVSNSKD. The CDR3 covers 10 residues. The CDR3 coding sequence is TGTGCCACCTGGGACAGGCTGGGACTCTTT. It specifies CATWDRLGLF.

Remarks on this clone: A far larger clone is only one base removed, so a read error is likely. V gene assignment gives TRGV8, but the J gene was left uncalled. The CDR3 covers 14 residues. In germline, CDR1 is VENAVY, CDR2 YDSYNSRV. The CDR3 spells CATWDNGFYYKKLF. CDR3 bases: TGTGCCACCTGGGATAACGGCTTTTATTATAAGAAACTTTTT.

By sample fraction, this clone is large. This rearrangement joins TRGV4 to TRGJ1 or TRGJ2. Germline CDR1 reads EGSTGY; CDR2 reads YDSYTSSV. The junction had 6 bases not matched to a gene; V was cut back by 3 bases and J by 4 bases. CDR3 size: 13 residues. CDR3 nucleotides: TGTGCCACCTGGGATCCGTTCTATTATAAGAAACTCTTT. It specifies CATWDPFYYKKLF.